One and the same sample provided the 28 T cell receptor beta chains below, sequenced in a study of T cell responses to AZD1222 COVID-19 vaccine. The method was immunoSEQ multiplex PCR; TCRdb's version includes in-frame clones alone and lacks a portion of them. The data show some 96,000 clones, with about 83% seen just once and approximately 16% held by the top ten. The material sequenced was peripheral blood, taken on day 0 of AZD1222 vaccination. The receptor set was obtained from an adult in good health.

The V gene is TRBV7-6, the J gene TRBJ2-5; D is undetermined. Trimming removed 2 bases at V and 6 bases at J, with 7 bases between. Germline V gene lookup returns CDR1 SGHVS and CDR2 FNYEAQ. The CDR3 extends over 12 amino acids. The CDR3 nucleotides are TGTGCCAGCAGCTTAAGTTTGCAGACCCAGTACTTC. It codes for CASSLSLQTQYF.

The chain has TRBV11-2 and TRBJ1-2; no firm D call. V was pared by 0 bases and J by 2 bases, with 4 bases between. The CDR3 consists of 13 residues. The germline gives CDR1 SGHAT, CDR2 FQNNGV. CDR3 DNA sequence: TGTGCCAGCAGCTTAGAAGGGAACTATGGCTACACCTTC. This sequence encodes CASSLEGNYGYTF. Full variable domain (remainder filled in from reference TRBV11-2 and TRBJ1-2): EAGVAQSPRYKIIEKRQSVAFWCNPISGHATLYWYQQILGQGPKLLIQFQNNGVVDDSQLPKDRFSAERLKGVDSTLKIQPAKLEDSAVYLCASSLEGNYGYTFGSGTRLTVV.

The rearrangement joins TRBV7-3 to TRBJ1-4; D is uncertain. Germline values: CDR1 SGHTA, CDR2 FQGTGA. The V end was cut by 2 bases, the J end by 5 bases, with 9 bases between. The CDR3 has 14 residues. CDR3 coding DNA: TGTGCCAGCAGCTTATCAGGAAACAATGAAAAACTGTTTTTT. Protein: CASSLSGNNEKLFF.

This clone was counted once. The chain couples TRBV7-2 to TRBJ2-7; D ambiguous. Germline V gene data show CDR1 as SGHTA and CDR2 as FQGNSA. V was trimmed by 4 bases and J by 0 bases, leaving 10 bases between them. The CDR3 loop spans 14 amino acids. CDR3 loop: CASSSQESSYEQYF. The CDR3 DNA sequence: TGTGCCAGCAGCTCTCAGGAAAGCTCCTACGAGCAGTACTTC.

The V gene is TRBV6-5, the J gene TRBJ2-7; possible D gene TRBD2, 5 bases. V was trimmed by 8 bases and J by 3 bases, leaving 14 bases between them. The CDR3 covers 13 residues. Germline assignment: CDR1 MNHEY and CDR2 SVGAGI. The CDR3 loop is CASGKTDYYEQYF. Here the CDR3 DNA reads TGTGCCAGCGGCAAAACAGACTACTACGAGCAGTACTTC.

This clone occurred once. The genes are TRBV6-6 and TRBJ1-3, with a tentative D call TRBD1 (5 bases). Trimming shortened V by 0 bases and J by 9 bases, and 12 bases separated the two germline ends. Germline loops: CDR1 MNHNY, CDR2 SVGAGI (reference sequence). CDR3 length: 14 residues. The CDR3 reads CASSYSKQEGTIYF. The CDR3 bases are TGTGCCAGCAGTTACTCGAAACAGGAAGGCACCATATATTTT.

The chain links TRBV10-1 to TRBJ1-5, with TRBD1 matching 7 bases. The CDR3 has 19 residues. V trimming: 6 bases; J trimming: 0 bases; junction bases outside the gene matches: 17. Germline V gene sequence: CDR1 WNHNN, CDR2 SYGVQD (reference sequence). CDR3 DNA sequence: TGCGCCAGCAGCGCTGCCGGGACAGTCGCCCTTTATAGCAATCAGCCCCAGCATTTT. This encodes CASSAAGTVALYSNQPQHF.

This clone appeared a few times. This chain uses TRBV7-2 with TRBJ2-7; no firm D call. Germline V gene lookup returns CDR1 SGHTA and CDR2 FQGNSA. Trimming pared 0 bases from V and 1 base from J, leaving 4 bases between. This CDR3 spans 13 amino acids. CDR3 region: CASSLASSYEQYF. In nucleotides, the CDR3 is TGTGCCAGCAGCTTAGCCAGTTCCTACGAGCAGTACTTC.

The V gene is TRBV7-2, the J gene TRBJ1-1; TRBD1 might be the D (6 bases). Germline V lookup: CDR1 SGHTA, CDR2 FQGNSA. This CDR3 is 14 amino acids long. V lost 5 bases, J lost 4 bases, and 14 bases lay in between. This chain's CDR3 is CASSENRVGTEAFF. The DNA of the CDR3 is TGTGCCAGCAGCGAAAACAGGGTGGGCACTGAAGCTTTCTTT. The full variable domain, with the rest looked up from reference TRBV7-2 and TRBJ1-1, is GAGVSQSPSNKVTEKGKDVELRCDPISGHTALYWYRQSLGQGLEFLIYFQGNSAPDKSGLPSDRFSAERTGGSVSTLTIQRTQQEDSAVYLCASSENRVGTEAFFGQGTRLTVV.

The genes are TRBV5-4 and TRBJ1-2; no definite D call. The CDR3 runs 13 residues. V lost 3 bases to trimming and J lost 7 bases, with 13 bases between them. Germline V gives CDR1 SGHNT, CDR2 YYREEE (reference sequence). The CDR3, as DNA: TGTGCCAGCAGCTCTAACACGCTACTTGGCTACACCTTC. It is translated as CASSSNTLLGYTF.

CDR3 amino acids: CASSETGGNSPLHF. CDR3 coding DNA: TGTGCCAGTAGTGAGACAGGGGGCAATTCACCCCTCCACTTT. V usage is TRBV19 and J usage is TRBJ1-6; 10 nucleotides line up with TRBD1. The CDR3 contains 14 residues. V lost 5 bases, J lost 7 bases, and 2 bases stayed unmatched. Germline V gives CDR1 LNHDA, CDR2 SQIVND (reference sequence).

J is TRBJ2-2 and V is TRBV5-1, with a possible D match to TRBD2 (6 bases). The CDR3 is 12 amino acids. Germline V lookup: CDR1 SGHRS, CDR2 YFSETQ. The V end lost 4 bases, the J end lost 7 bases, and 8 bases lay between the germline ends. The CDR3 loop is CASSAGFGELFF. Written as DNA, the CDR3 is TGCGCCAGCAGCGCGGGGTTCGGGGAGCTGTTTTTT.

DNA of the CDR3: TGCAGTGCGCTGAACACTGAAGCTTTCTTT. Protein: CSALNTEAFF. The genes are TRBV20-1 and TRBJ1-1; no clear D gene. Trimming stripped 6 bases from V and 0 bases from J, with 2 bases between. The CDR3 totals 10 residues. The germline V gene encodes CDR1 DFQATT and CDR2 SNEGSKA (reference sequence).

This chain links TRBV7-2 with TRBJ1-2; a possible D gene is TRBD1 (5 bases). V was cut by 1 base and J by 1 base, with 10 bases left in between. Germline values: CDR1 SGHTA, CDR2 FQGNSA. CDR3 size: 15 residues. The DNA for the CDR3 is TGTGCCAGCAGCTTAGGGGGGGGTTTTAACTATGGCTACACCTTC. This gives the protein CASSLGGGFNYGYTF.

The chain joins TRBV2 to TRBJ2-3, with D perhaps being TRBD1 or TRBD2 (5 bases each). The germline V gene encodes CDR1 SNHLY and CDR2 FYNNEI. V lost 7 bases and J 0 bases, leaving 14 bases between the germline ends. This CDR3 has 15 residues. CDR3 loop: CASIQADTSTDTQYF. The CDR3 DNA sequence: TGTGCCAGCATCCAAGCGGACACTAGCACAGATACGCAGTATTTT.

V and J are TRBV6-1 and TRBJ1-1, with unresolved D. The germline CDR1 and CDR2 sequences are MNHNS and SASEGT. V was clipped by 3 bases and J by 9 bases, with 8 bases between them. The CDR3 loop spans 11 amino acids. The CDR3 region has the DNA TGTGCCAGCAGTGACAAGGAAAAAGCTTTCTTT. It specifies CASSDKEKAFF.

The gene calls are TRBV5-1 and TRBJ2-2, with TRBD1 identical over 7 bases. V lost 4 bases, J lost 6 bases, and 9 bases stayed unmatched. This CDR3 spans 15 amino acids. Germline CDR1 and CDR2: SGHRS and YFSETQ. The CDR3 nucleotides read TGCGCCAGCAGCACAGGGACAGTTTCGGCCGGGGAGCTGTTTTTT. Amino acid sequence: CASSTGTVSAGELFF.

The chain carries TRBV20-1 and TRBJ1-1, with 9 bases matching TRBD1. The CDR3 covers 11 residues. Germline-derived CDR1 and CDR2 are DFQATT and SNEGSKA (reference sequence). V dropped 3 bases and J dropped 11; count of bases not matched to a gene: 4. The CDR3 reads CSARRDRDAFF. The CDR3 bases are TGCAGTGCTAGGAGGGACAGGGATGCTTTCTTT.

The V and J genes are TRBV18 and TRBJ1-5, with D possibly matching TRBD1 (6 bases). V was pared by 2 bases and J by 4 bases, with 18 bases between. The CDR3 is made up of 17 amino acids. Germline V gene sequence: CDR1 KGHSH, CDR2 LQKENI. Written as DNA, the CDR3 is TGTGCCAGCTCACCAAGATCGGGCAGGGGTCTAAATCAGCCCCAGCATTTT. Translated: CASSPRSGRGLNQPQHF.

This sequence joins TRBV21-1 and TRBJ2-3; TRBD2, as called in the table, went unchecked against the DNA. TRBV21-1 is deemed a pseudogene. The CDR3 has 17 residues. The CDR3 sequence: CASSNGLDYLGTDTQYF. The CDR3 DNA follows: TGTGCCAGCAGCAACGGACTTGACTACCTAGGCACAGATACGCAGTATTTT.

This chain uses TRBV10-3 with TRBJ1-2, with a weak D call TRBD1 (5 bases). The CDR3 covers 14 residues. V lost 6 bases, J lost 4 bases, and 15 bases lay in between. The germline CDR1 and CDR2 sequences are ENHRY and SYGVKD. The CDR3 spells CAISRDPGGYGYTF. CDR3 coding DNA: TGTGCCATCAGCCGCGATCCGGGGGGCTATGGCTACACCTTC.

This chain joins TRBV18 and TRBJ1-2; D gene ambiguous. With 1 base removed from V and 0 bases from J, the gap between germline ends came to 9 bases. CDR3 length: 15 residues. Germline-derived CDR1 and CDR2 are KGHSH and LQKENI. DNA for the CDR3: TGTGCCAGCTCACCACTCCAGGAACCTAACTATGGCTACACCTTC. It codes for CASSPLQEPNYGYTF.

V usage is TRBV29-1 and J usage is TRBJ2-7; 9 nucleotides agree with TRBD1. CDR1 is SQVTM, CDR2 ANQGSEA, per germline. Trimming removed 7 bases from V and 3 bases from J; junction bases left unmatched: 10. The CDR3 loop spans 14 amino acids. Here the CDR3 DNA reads TGCAGCGCCCTCGGGACAGGGAAATTCTACGAGCAGTACTTC. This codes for CSALGTGKFYEQYF.

The CDR3 region has the DNA TGTGCCAGAAGCTTACTTAGGACAGGGAGGGACACTGAAGCTTTCTTT. Protein product: CARSLLRTGRDTEAFF. The chain combines TRBV5-3 with TRBJ1-1; 8 positions agree with TRBD1. TRBV5-3 is placed among ORFs of uncertain function. The V and J ends lost 2 bases and 3 bases, in that order; junction bases with no gene match: 9. The CDR3 runs to 16 residues.

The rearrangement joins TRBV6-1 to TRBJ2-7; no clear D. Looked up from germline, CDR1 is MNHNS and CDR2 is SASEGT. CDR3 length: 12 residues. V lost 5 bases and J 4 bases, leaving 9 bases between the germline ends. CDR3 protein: CASSSDEYEQYF. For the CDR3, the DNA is TGTGCCAGCAGTTCGGACGAGTACGAGCAGTACTTC.

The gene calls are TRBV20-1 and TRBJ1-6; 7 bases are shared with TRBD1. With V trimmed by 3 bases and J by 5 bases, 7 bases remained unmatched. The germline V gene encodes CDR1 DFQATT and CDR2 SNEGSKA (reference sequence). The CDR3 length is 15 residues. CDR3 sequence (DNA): TGCAGTGCTAGTAAGAGCAGGGGGGATAATTCACCCCTCCACTTT. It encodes CSASKSRGDNSPLHF.

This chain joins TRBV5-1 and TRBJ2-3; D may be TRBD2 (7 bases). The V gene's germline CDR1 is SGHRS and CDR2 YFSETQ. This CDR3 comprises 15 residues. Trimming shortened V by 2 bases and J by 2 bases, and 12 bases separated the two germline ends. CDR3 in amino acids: CASSFRGANTDTQYF. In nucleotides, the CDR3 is TGCGCCAGCAGCTTTCGGGGGGCCAACACAGATACGCAGTATTTT.

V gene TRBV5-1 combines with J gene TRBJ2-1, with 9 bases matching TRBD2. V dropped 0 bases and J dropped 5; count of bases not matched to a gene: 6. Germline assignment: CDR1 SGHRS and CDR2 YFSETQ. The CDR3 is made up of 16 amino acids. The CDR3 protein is CASSLGSGRINNEQFF. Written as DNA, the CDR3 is TGCGCCAGCAGCTTGGGGAGCGGGAGGATCAACAATGAGCAGTTCTTC.